The 8 T cell receptor beta chains presented below share a single source sample, sequenced in a study of identifying expanded T cells in peripheral blood. The method was immunoSEQ multiplex PCR; TCRdb's version includes in-frame clones alone and lacks a portion of them. This sample has approximately 130,000 clones; 65% to 90% occur once, and the top ten carry 7% to 10%. Input material: blood. The source is a person between 18 and 70 years old in good health.

This clone has just one count. The chain couples TRBV19 to TRBJ1-5; 7 bases are a match to TRBD1. Germline assignment: CDR1 LNHDA and CDR2 SQIVND (reference sequence). V trimming: 6 bases; J trimming: 3 bases; junction bases outside the gene matches: 11. The CDR3 consists of 16 residues. CDR3 residues: CASSIPGQFYNQPQHF. In nucleotides, the CDR3 is TGTGCCAGTAGCATCCCGGGACAGTTTTACAATCAGCCCCAGCATTTT.

This clone was counted many times. The genes are TRBV18 and TRBJ2-2; no definite D call. The CDR3 runs 14 residues. Germline-derived CDR1 and CDR2 are KGHSH and LQKENI. Trimming removed 8 bases at V and 5 bases at J, with 15 bases between. The CDR3 here is CASPQPERTGELFF. The DNA for the CDR3 is TGTGCCAGCCCCCAGCCCGAGAGGACCGGGGAGCTGTTTTTT.

The chain uses TRBV7-9 and TRBJ1-5; 10 nucleotides align to TRBD1. CDR1 SEHNR and CDR2 FQNEAQ come from the germline V gene (reference sequence). There are 17 residues in the CDR3. V lost 3 bases to trimming and J lost 1 base; unmatched junction nucleotides: 6. The CDR3 nucleotides read TGTGCCAGCAGCTTGGGACAGGGGAAGGGGAGCAATCAGCCCCAGCATTTT. It yields the protein CASSLGQGKGSNQPQHF.

J is TRBJ1-5 and V is TRBV7-3, with 7 bases fitting TRBD1. This CDR3 contains 15 residues. Losses at the gene ends were 5 bases for V and 6 bases for J; bases not matched to a gene: 10. The germline V gene encodes CDR1 SGHTA and CDR2 FQGTGA. CDR3 amino acids: CASSPRRTGVQPQHF. For the CDR3, the DNA is TGTGCCAGCAGCCCCCGCCGAACAGGGGTTCAGCCCCAGCATTTT.

V usage is TRBV29-1 and J usage is TRBJ1-3, with D uncertain. V dropped 7 bases and J dropped 2 bases, with 12 bases sitting between them. Germline V CDR1 and CDR2: SQVTM, ANQGSEA. The CDR3 is made up of 13 amino acids. CDR3 bases: TGCAGCGCCCAAAGAGGGACTGGAAACACCATATATTTT. It codes for CSAQRGTGNTIYF.

The gene calls are TRBV28 and TRBJ2-4; D gene uncertain. Deletions cut 3 bases from V and 8 bases from J, with 8 bases between. The CDR3 runs 12 residues. Germline V CDR1 and CDR2: MDHEN, SYDVKM. For the CDR3, the DNA is TGTGCCAGCAGTTTTGGTAGAGACATTCAGTACTTC. Translation: CASSFGRDIQYF.

The V and J genes are TRBV7-2 and TRBJ1-2; no clear D. The ends were cut back, 0 bases at V and 0 bases at J, with 5 bases in the middle. The CDR3 extends over 14 amino acids. CDR1 is SGHTA, CDR2 FQGNSA, per germline. CDR3 sequence reads: CASSLAATNYGYTF. The CDR3 region has the DNA TGTGCCAGCAGCTTAGCGGCCACTAACTATGGCTACACCTTC. Full variable domain (rest looked up from reference TRBV7-2 and TRBJ1-2): GAGVSQSPSNKVTEKGKDVELRCDPISGHTALYWYRQSLGQGLEFLIYFQGNSAPDKSGLPSDRFSAERTGGSVSTLTIQRTQQEDSAVYLCASSLAATNYGYTFGSGTRLTVV.

In DNA form, the CDR3 reads TGCGCCAGCAGCCAAGAAGCCCCAAGGGGAGGGCAAGAGACCCAGTACTTC. Protein: CASSQEAPRGGQETQYF. The V call is TRBV4-1, the J call TRBJ2-5, with 7 bases matching TRBD2. Germline-derived CDR1 and CDR2 are MGHRA and YSYEKL. The CDR3 extends over 17 amino acids. The V segment lost 0 bases and the J segment 2 bases; nucleotides outside the gene matches: 9.